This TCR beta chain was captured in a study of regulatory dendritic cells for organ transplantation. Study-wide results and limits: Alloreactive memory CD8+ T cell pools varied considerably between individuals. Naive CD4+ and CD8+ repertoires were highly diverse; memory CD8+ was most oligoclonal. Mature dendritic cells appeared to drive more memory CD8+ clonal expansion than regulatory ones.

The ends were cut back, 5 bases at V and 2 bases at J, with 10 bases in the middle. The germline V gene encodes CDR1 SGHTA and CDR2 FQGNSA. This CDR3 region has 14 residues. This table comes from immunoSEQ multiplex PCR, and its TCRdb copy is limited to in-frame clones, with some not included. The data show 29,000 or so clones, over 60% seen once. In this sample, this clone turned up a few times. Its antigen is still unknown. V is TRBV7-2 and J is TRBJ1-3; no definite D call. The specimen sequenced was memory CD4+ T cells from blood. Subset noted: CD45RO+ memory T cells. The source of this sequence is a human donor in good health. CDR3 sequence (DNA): TGTGCCAGCAGCCCAGGTATAGCTGGAAACACCATATATTTT. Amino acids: CASSPGIAGNTIYF. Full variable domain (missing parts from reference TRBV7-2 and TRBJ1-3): GAGVSQSPSNKVTEKGKDVELRCDPISGHTALYWYRQSLGQGLEFLIYFQGNSAPDKSGLPSDRFSAERTGGSVSTLTIQRTQQEDSAVYLCASSPGIAGNTIYFGEGSWLTVV.